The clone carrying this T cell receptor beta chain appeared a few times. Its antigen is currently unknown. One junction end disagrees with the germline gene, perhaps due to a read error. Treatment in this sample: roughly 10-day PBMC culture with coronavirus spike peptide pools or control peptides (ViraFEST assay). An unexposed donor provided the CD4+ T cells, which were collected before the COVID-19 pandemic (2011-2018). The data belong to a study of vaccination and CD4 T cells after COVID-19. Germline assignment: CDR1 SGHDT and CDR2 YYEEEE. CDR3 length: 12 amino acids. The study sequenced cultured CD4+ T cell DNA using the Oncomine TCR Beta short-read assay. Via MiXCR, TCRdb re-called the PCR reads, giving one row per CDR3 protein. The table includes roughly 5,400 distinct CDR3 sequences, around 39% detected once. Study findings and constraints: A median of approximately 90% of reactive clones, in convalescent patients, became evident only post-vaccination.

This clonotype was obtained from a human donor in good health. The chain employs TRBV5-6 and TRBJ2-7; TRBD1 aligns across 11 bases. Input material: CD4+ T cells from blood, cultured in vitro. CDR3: CASSRPSGQGDF. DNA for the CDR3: TGTGCCAGCAGCCGCCCGTCGGGACAGGGGGACTTC.